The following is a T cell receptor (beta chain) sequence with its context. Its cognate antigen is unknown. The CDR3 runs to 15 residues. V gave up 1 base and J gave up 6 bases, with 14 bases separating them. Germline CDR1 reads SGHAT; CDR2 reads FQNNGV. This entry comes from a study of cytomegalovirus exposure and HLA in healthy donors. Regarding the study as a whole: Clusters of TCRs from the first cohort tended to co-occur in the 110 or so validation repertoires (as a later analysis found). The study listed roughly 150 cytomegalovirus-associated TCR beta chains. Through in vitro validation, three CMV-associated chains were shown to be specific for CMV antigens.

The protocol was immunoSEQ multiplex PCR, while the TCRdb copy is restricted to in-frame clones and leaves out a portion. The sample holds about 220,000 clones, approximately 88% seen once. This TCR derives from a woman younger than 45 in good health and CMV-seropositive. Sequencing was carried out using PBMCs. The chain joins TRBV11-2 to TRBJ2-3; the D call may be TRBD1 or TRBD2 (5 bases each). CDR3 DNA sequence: TGTGCCAGCAGCTTAGTCGGCAGGTGGGACGATACGCAGTATTTT. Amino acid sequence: CASSLVGRWDDTQYF.